This TCR beta chain came from a study of blood T cell repertoires in COVID-19. With V trimmed by 4 bases and J by 1 base, 6 bases remained unmatched. Germline-derived CDR1 and CDR2 are SGHRS and YFSETQ. The CDR3 consists of 15 residues. Generated by immunoSEQ multiplex PCR, the TCRdb table keeps only in-frame clones and is missing some. The repertoire includes roughly 26,000 clones, almost 90% of them detected once, and roughly 15% sits in the top ten. Sequenced: peripheral blood. The TCR was taken from an older man with acute or convalescent COVID-19. This chain connects TRBV5-1 to TRBJ2-5, with TRBD1 matching over 8 bases. The CDR3 bases are TGCGCCAGCAGCCCACAGGGGGGCTTCCAAGAGACCCAGTACTTC. Protein product: CASSPQGGFQETQYF.